This T cell receptor (beta chain) was captured in a study of CD8 T cells in ankylosing spondylitis. By quantitative 5'-RACE with molecular barcodes, the TCR beta libraries were made. MiXCR, run by TCRdb on the 5' RACE reads, gives a single entry per CDR3 protein. The sample carries hundreds of thousands of distinct CDR3 sequences, more than 25% recorded once. The germline gives CDR1 ENHRY, CDR2 SYGVKD. The CDR3 contains 14 residues. The V and J ends lost 6 bases and 7 bases respectively, with 15 bases between them. Study outcomes and limitations: Matched synovial fluid from ankylosing spondylitis patients was reported to be enriched for disease-linked clones.

Regarding this clonotype: Its antigen is unidentified.

J is TRBJ1-4 and V is TRBV10-3; D might be TRBD1 (6 bases). The clonotype originates from a male donor with ankylosing spondylitis or in good health (not recorded which). Sequenced sample: blood, either unsorted or a sorted T cell fraction (not recorded which). The CDR3 region is CAISPGDRSEKLFF. The DNA for the CDR3 is TGTGCCATCAGCCCAGGGGATAGGAGTGAAAAACTGTTTTTT.